The 9 T cell receptor beta chains presented below share a single source sample, sequenced in a study of T cell repertoires in cytomegalovirus infection. TCRdb used MiXCR to reprocess the reads, holding one entry per CDR3 protein. The data contain around 230,000 distinct CDR3 sequences, 5% to 8.5% of them singletons. The sample was PBMCs. The receptors stem from a human donor in good health (CMV status not recorded). Some clones in this sample may be carry-over from other donors' samples.

The chain is built from TRBV28 and TRBJ2-1; D may be TRBD2 (5 bases). Trimming cost V 8 bases and J 0 bases, with 8 bases left between them. The CDR3 totals 13 residues. CDR1 is MDHEN and CDR2 is SYDVKM in the germline V gene. CDR3 protein: CASQGSSYNEQFF. CDR3 DNA sequence: TGTGCCAGCCAAGGGAGCTCCTACAATGAGCAGTTCTTC. Full variable domain (remainder filled in from reference TRBV28 and TRBJ2-1): DVKVTQSSRYLVKRTGEKVFLECVQDMDHENMFWYRQDPGLGLRLIYFSYDVKMKEKGDIPEGYSVSREKKERFSLILESASTNQTSMYLCASQGSSYNEQFFGPGTRLTVL.

In this sample, this clonotype turned up a few times. In DNA, the CDR3 is TGCAGTGCTGCGACAGGCGGAACGAACACCGGGGAGCTGTTTTTT. This encodes CSAATGGTNTGELFF. The J gene is TRBJ2-2, the V gene TRBV20-1; possibly TRBD1 for D (6 bases). CDR3 size: 15 residues. The V gene lost 5 bases and the J gene lost 0 bases, with 13 bases spanning the gap. The germline V gene has CDR1 DFQATT and CDR2 SNEGSKA (reference sequence).

This clonotype was recorded at least ten times. V usage is TRBV20-1 and J usage is TRBJ2-3; 9 nucleotides line up with TRBD2. The CDR3 is 15 residues long. The junction had 4 bases not matched to a gene; V was cut back by 0 bases and J by 3 bases. The germline CDR1 and CDR2 sequences are DFQATT and SNEGSKA (reference sequence). CDR3 amino acids: CSARDWLAGTDTQYF. CDR3 bases: TGCAGTGCTAGAGATTGGCTAGCGGGGACAGATACGCAGTATTTT.

The table lists this clonotype with many counts. The rearrangement links TRBV7-2 to TRBJ2-5, with D perhaps assigned TRBD1 or TRBD2 (5 bases each). The CDR3 sequence is 14 residues long. CDR1 is SGHTA and CDR2 is FQGNSA in the germline V gene. The ends were cut back, 5 bases at V and 5 bases at J, with 15 bases in the middle. CDR3 bases: TGTGCCAGCAGCCTGGGACCCATCGGGGAGACCCAGTACTTC. Encoded protein: CASSLGPIGETQYF.

This clonotype was found a few times. The chain links TRBV6-2 or TRBV6-3 to TRBJ1-5; D gene ambiguous. CDR3 size: 14 residues. Germline CDR1 and CDR2: MNHEY and SVGEGT. V shed 6 bases and J shed 1 base, with 10 bases lying between them. This CDR3 is CASSADNSNQPQHF. CDR3 bases: TGTGCCAGCAGCGCCGACAACAGCAATCAGCCCCAGCATTTT.

This clonotype was recorded at least ten times. The CDR3, as DNA: TGCGCCAGCAGCGGAGGGACATTGGGGGCAGATACGCAGTATTTT. It specifies CASSGGTLGADTQYF. This chain uses TRBV5-1 with TRBJ2-3; tentatively, D is TRBD1 or TRBD2 (6 bases each). CDR1 is SGHRS, CDR2 YFSETQ, per germline. V dropped 4 bases and J dropped 4 bases, with 16 bases sitting between them. The CDR3 runs to 15 residues. The whole variable domain, filled in from reference TRBV5-1 and TRBJ2-3, reads KAGVTQTPRYLIKTRGQQVTLSCSPISGHRSVSWYQQTPGQGLQFLFEYFSETQRNKGNFPGRFSGRQFSNSRSEMNVSTLELGDSALYLCASSGGTLGADTQYFGPGTRLTVL.

This clonotype was recorded many times. The rearrangement uses TRBV6-2 or TRBV6-3 and TRBJ2-7; 10 bases are a match to TRBD2. Germline CDR1 is MNHEY and CDR2 is SVGEGT. This CDR3 has 15 amino acids. V trimming: 5 bases; J trimming: 2 bases; junction bases outside the gene matches: 6. The CDR3 DNA sequence: TGTGCCAGCAGTCTTGTAGCGGGGGGCCCCTACGAGCAGTACTTC. Encoded protein: CASSLVAGGPYEQYF.

This clonotype was detected ten times or more. The gene calls are TRBV7-3 and TRBJ2-1, with TRBD2 matching over 9 bases. J lost 10 bases, V lost 5 bases, and 12 bases had no gene match. CDR3 size: 15 residues. The V gene's germline CDR1 is SGHTA and CDR2 FQGTGA. CDR3 sequence: CASSLSGGAVREQFF. The DNA of the CDR3 is TGTGCCAGCAGCCTTAGCGGGGGCGCGGTCAGGGAGCAGTTCTTC.

This clonotype was detected a few times. The chain couples TRBV4-3 to TRBJ1-2; no reliable D call. Germline V gives CDR1 LGHNA, CDR2 YSLEER. The V and J ends lost 0 bases and 4 bases respectively, with 9 bases between them. This CDR3 has 14 amino acids. The CDR3 is CASSQDSASYGYTF. In DNA, the CDR3 is TGCGCCAGCAGCCAAGATTCGGCCAGCTATGGCTACACCTTC.